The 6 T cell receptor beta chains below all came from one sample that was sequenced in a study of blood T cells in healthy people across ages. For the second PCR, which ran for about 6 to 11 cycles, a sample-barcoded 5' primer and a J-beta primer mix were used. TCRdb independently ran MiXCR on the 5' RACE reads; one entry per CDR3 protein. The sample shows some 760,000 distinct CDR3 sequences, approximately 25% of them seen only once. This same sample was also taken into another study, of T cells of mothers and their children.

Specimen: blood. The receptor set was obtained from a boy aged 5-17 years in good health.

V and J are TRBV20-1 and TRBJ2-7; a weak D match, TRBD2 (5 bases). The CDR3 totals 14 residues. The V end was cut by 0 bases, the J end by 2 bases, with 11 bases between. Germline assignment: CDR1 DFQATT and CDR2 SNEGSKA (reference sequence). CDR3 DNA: TGCAGTGCTAGAGATTTCCCAGCGGCCTACGAGCAGTACTTC. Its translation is CSARDFPAAYEQYF.

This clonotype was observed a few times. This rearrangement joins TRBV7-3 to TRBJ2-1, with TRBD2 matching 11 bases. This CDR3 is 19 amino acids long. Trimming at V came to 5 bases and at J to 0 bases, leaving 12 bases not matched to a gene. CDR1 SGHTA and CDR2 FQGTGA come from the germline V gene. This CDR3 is CASSEGASGRTISYNEQFF. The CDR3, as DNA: TGTGCCAGCAGCGAAGGGGCTAGCGGGAGGACTATCTCCTACAATGAGCAGTTCTTC.

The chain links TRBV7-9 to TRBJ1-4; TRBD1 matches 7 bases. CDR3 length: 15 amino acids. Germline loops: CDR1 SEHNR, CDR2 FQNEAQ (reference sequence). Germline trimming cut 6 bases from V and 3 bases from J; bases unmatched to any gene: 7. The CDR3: CASRIEGAANEKLFF. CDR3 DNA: TGTGCCAGCAGGATAGAGGGGGCGGCTAATGAAAAACTGTTTTTT. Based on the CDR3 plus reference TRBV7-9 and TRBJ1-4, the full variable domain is DTGVSQNPRHKITKRGQNVTFRCDPISEHNRLYWYRQTLGQGPEFLTYFQNEAQLEKSRLLSDRFSAERPKGSFSTLEIQRTEQGDSAMYLCASRIEGAANEKLFFGSGTQLSVL.

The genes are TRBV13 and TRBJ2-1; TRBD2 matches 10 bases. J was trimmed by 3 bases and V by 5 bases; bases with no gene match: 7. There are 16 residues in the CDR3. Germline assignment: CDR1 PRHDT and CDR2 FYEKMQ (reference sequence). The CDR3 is CASSGVGLADYNEQFF. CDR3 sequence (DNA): TGTGCCAGCAGCGGAGTCGGACTAGCGGACTACAATGAGCAGTTCTTC.

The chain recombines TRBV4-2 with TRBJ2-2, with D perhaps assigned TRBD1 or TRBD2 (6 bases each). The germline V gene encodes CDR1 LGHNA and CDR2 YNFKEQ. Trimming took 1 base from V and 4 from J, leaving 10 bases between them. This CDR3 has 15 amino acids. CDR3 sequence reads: CASSQVSGATGELFF. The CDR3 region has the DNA TGTGCCAGCAGCCAAGTTTCGGGGGCCACCGGGGAGCTGTTTTTT.

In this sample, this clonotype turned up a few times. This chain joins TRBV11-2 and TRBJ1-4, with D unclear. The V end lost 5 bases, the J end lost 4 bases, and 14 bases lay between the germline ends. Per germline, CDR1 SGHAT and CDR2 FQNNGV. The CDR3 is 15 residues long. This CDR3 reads CASSPTLGGNEKLFF. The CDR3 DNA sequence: TGTGCCAGCAGCCCTACTCTAGGCGGTAATGAAAAACTGTTTTTT.